This passage covers 27 T cell receptor beta chains from one sample sequenced in a study of CD8 T cells in ankylosing spondylitis. One entry per CDR3 protein results from TCRdb running MiXCR on the 5' RACE reads. Of approximately 240,000 distinct CDR3 sequences in the sample, over 9.5% were seen once. Source material: blood, either unsorted or a sorted T cell fraction (not recorded which). These receptors were obtained from a male donor with ankylosing spondylitis or in good health (not recorded which).

This chain uses TRBV5-6 with TRBJ1-1; no firm D call. CDR1 is SGHDT and CDR2 is YYEEEE in the germline V gene. V was cut by 4 bases and J by 0 bases, with 16 bases left in between. CDR3 length: 16 amino acids. The CDR3 DNA is TGTGCCAGCAGCCCCCATCCCCGTGGAATGAACACTGAAGCTTTCTTT. Translation: CASSPHPRGMNTEAFF.

This clonotype was counted ten times or more. The chain combines TRBV6-5 with TRBJ1-1; 7 bases match TRBD1. V was pared by 1 base and J by 2 bases, with 1 base of the junction left unmatched. In germline, CDR1 is MNHEY, CDR2 SVGAGI. This CDR3 has 14 amino acids. CDR3 protein: CASSYYRGNTEAFF. The CDR3 region has the DNA TGTGCCAGCAGTTACTACAGGGGTAACACTGAAGCTTTCTTT.

The chain carries TRBV7-6 and TRBJ1-4; D call uncertain. Germline V CDR1 and CDR2: SGHVS, FNYEAQ. The CDR3 spans 15 residues. Trimming pared 5 bases from V and 3 bases from J, leaving 13 bases between. The CDR3 region is CASSLGVGPNEKLFF. CDR3 DNA: TGTGCCAGCAGCCTGGGCGTCGGACCTAATGAAAAACTGTTTTTT.

Concerning this clonotype itself: This may stem from a read error, because a much larger clone lies one nucleotide away. The V gene is TRBV18, the J gene TRBJ2-1, with TRBD1 matching over 9 bases. The germline V gene encodes CDR1 KGHSH and CDR2 LQKENI. The CDR3 extends over 13 amino acids. The CDR3 DNA is TGTGCCAGCTCACCCGGGACAGGGAATGGGCAGTTCTTC. Translation: CASSPGTGNGQFF. Using reference TRBV18 and TRBJ2-1 for the parts outside the CDR3, the full variable domain is NAGVMQNPRHLVRRRGQEARLRCSPMKGHSHVYWYRQLPEEGLKFMVYLQKENIIDESGMPKERFSAEFPKEGPSILRIQQVVRGDSAAYFCASSPGTGNGQFFGPGTRLTVL.

The rearrangement uses TRBV4-1 and TRBJ1-5; D is unresolved. The germline gives CDR1 MGHRA, CDR2 YSYEKL. V lost 1 base and J lost 9, with 10 bases in between. The CDR3 totals 13 residues. The CDR3, as DNA: TGCGCCAGCAGCCAAGTGCCCTGGGGGCCCCAGCATTTT. Its translation is CASSQVPWGPQHF.

This clonotype appeared a few times. The gene calls are TRBV5-1 and TRBJ2-3, with TRBD2 as a possible D gene (5 bases). V was cut by 3 bases and J by 2 bases, with 10 bases left in between. In germline, CDR1 is SGHRS, CDR2 YFSETQ. CDR3 size: 14 residues. CDR3 residues: CASSSTRDTDTQYF. CDR3 bases: TGCGCCAGCAGCTCCACCCGGGACACAGATACGCAGTATTTT. Full variable domain (remainder filled in from reference TRBV5-1 and TRBJ2-3): KAGVTQTPRYLIKTRGQQVTLSCSPISGHRSVSWYQQTPGQGLQFLFEYFSETQRNKGNFPGRFSGRQFSNSRSEMNVSTLELGDSALYLCASSSTRDTDTQYFGPGTRLTVL.

This clonotype was counted many times. The J gene is TRBJ2-3, the V gene TRBV4-1; TRBD2 matches at 10 bases. J lost 3 bases, V lost 6 bases, and 0 bases had no gene match. Per germline, CDR1 MGHRA and CDR2 YSYEKL. CDR3 length equals 13 residues. CDR3 loop: CASRTSGTDTQYF. CDR3 coding DNA: TGCGCCAGCAGGACTAGCGGGACAGATACGCAGTATTTT.

The genes are TRBV7-6 and TRBJ2-1; TRBD1 aligns across 7 bases. V was clipped by 4 bases and J by 0 bases; unmatched bases: 12. Germline V CDR1 and CDR2: SGHVS, FNYEAQ. The CDR3 length is 18 residues. CDR3 in amino acids: CASSSEGGLISSYNEQFF. CDR3 DNA sequence: TGTGCCAGCAGCTCGGAAGGGGGCCTAATAAGCTCCTACAATGAGCAGTTCTTC.

This clonotype has a handful of counts. The rearrangement joins TRBV11-3 to TRBJ2-1, with D possibly being TRBD1 (6 bases). The V end lost 8 bases, the J end lost 1 base, and 15 bases lay between the germline ends. This CDR3 comprises 15 residues. Germline V gene lookup returns CDR1 SGHNT and CDR2 YENEEA. CDR3 in DNA: TGTGCCAGCTCAGGGGCGCAGCAATCCTACAATGAGCAGTTCTTC. Translation: CASSGAQQSYNEQFF.

This clonotype was observed a few times. The chain links TRBV7-2 to TRBJ2-7, with 10 bases fitting TRBD1. CDR1 is SGHTA and CDR2 is FQGNSA in the germline V gene. The CDR3 runs to 14 residues. V was clipped by 5 bases and J by 3 bases; unmatched bases: 4. The CDR3 sequence: CASSMTGGGYEQYF. The CDR3 coding sequence is TGTGCCAGCAGCATGACAGGGGGCGGCTACGAGCAGTACTTC. Using reference TRBV7-2 and TRBJ2-7 for the parts outside the CDR3, the full variable domain is GAGVSQSPSNKVTEKGKDVELRCDPISGHTALYWYRQSLGQGLEFLIYFQGNSAPDKSGLPSDRFSAERTGGSVSTLTIQRTQQEDSAVYLCASSMTGGGYEQYFGPGTRLTVT.

V is TRBV20-1 and J is TRBJ2-5; no clear D gene. V was cut by 8 bases and J by 9 bases, with 22 bases left in between. The germline gives CDR1 DFQATT, CDR2 SNEGSKA (reference sequence). This CDR3 comprises 13 residues. This CDR3 reads CSPRGGRNGAQYF. CDR3 coding DNA: TGCAGTCCCCGAGGCGGTCGAAATGGGGCCCAGTACTTC.

As to this clonotype: A much larger clonotype is one base distant, so this may be a read error. The chain combines TRBV6-5 with TRBJ1-5; no firm D call. Germline V gene sequence: CDR1 MNHEY, CDR2 SVGAGI. This CDR3 spans 16 amino acids. CDR3 coding DNA: TGTACCAGCAGTTACGACTCGTTAAGGAGCAATCAGCCCCAGCATTTT. Protein sequence: CTSSYDSLRSNQPQHF.

This clonotype occurred many times. The chain links TRBV2 to TRBJ2-5; D not resolved. V lost 7 bases to trimming and J lost 0 bases, with 15 bases between them. CDR1 SNHLY and CDR2 FYNNEI come from the germline V gene. This CDR3 is built from 15 residues. The CDR3 DNA reads as TGTGCCAGCAATAACCTCCTGACGGACCAAGAGACCCAGTACTTC. Its translation is CASNNLLTDQETQYF. The full variable domain, completed using reference TRBV2 and TRBJ2-5, is EPEVTQTPSHQVTQMGQEVILRCVPISNHLYFYWYRQILGQKVEFLVSFYNNEISEKSEIFDDQFSVERPDGSNFTLKIRSTKLEDSAMYFCASNNLLTDQETQYFGPGTRLLVL.

In this sample, this clonotype turned up once. V is TRBV2 and J is TRBJ2-3; tentative D call: TRBD2 (5 bases). V lost 2 bases and J 6 bases, leaving 15 bases between the germline ends. CDR1 and CDR2 (germline): SNHLY, FYNNEI. The CDR3 is 15 amino acids. CDR3 coding DNA: TGTGCCAGCAGTGAAAACGGGATGGGTCGCGATACGCAGTATTTT. Translation: CASSENGMGRDTQYF.

This clonotype was seen at least ten times. The V call is TRBV20-1, the J call TRBJ1-4; 9 nucleotides agree with TRBD1. V shed 5 bases and J 5 bases; nucleotides not matched to a gene: 3. Per germline, CDR1 DFQATT and CDR2 SNEGSKA (reference sequence). The CDR3 runs 13 residues. In DNA form, the CDR3 reads TGCAGTGCTTCGGGACAGGGAAATGAAAAACTGTTTTTT. Translating gives CSASGQGNEKLFF.

This clonotype was seen at least ten times. The J gene is TRBJ1-1, the V gene TRBV12-3 or TRBV12-4, with 7 positions matching TRBD1. There are 14 residues in the CDR3. Trimming at V came to 7 bases and at J to 1 base, leaving 6 bases not matched to a gene. The chain's CDR3 is CASTPGQANTEAFF. For the CDR3, the DNA is TGTGCCAGCACCCCTGGACAGGCGAACACTGAAGCTTTCTTT.

This clonotype was found a few times. This chain connects TRBV14 to TRBJ1-2; no reliable D call. Germline V CDR1 and CDR2: SGHDN, FVKESK. V was cut by 0 bases and J by 7 bases, with 9 bases left in between. CDR3 length equals 13 residues. The CDR3, as DNA: TGTGCCAGCAGCCAAGATAGGGTATCTGGCTACACCTTC. This codes for CASSQDRVSGYTF.

The table lists this clonotype with a few counts. This CDR3 reads CAWSVLGQGPNYGYTF. The CDR3 DNA reads as TGTGCCTGGAGTGTACTGGGACAGGGACCTAACTATGGCTACACCTTC. This sequence joins TRBV30 and TRBJ1-2, with 9 positions matching TRBD1. Germline CDR1 reads GTSNPN; CDR2 reads SVGIG (reference sequence). J was trimmed by 0 bases and V by 0 bases; bases with no gene match: 5. The CDR3 length is 16 residues. Using reference TRBV30 and TRBJ1-2 for the parts outside the CDR3, the full variable domain is SQTIHQWPATLVQPVGSPLSLECTVEGTSNPNLYWYRQAAGRGLQLLFYSVGIGQISSEVPQNLSASRPQDRQFILSSKKLLLSDSGFYLCAWSVLGQGPNYGYTFGSGTRLTVV.

A word on this clonotype: A read error is possible here, since a much larger clone lies one base away. V gene TRBV2 combines with J gene TRBJ1-1, with TRBD1 identical over 9 bases. The CDR3 runs 14 residues. Germline V gene lookup returns CDR1 SNHLY and CDR2 FYNNEI. V was pared by 6 bases and J by 7 bases, with 9 bases of the junction left unmatched. The CDR3 loop reads CASRQGAGNNEAFF. For the CDR3, the DNA is TGTGCCAGCAGACAGGGGGCGGGGAATAATGAAGCTTTCTTT.

The chain is built from TRBV6-4 and TRBJ2-2; D perhaps matches TRBD1 (6 bases). Germline V gives CDR1 MRHNA, CDR2 SNTAGT. V lost 3 bases and J lost 12, with 14 bases in between. This CDR3 contains 13 residues. The CDR3 protein is CASSERSQGKLFF. CDR3 nucleotide sequence: TGTGCCAGCAGTGAGAGGTCGCAGGGGAAGCTGTTTTTT.

This clonotype has more than one count but fewer than ten. Here the CDR3 DNA reads TGCAGTGCTCCCTTGGGAGAGACCCAGTACTTC. Its protein is CSAPLGETQYF. The rearrangement links TRBV20-1 to TRBJ2-5; no clear D gene. V lost 5 bases and J lost 4, with 8 bases in between. The CDR3 consists of 11 residues. Germline loops: CDR1 DFQATT, CDR2 SNEGSKA (reference sequence).

This clonotype was seen repeatedly, ten times or more. This chain connects TRBV20-1 to TRBJ1-2; D unclear. This CDR3 spans 14 amino acids. CDR1 is DFQATT, CDR2 SNEGSKA, per germline (reference sequence). The germline V and J ends were trimmed by 6 bases and 3 bases, with 17 bases remaining between them. The CDR3 DNA reads TGCAGTGCGCCCCGCCCAGGATGGGACTATGGCTACACCTTC. Translating it yields CSAPRPGWDYGYTF.

This chain joins TRBV7-2 and TRBJ1-1; D call uncertain. CDR3 length: 14 amino acids. Per the germline V gene, CDR1 is SGHTA and CDR2 is FQGNSA. V was cut by 2 bases and J by 4 bases, with 11 bases left in between. The CDR3: CASSLNSPGTEAFF. The CDR3 DNA sequence: TGTGCCAGCAGCTTAAACAGCCCGGGCACTGAAGCTTTCTTT.

This rearrangement joins TRBV4-1 to TRBJ2-5, with D possibly being TRBD2 (5 bases). Trimming cost V 4 bases and J 5 bases, with 11 bases left between them. Germline lookup yields CDR1 MGHRA and CDR2 YSYEKL. The CDR3 runs to 13 residues. DNA for the CDR3: TGCGCCAGCAGCCTTCCCGGGGTCGAGACCCAGTACTTC. Translated: CASSLPGVETQYF.

This clonotype has just a few counts. CDR3 nucleotide sequence: TGTGCCAGCAGCTTAGGGGACCGCTACTTCCCCCAATTCTATGGCTACACCTTC. The encoded protein is CASSLGDRYFPQFYGYTF. The rearrangement links TRBV13 to TRBJ1-2; D gene uncertain. Trimming removed 0 bases from V and 4 bases from J, with 21 bases in between. The length of the CDR3 is 18 residues. The germline CDR1 and CDR2 sequences are PRHDT and FYEKMQ (reference sequence).

The chain uses TRBV30 and TRBJ2-7, with D uncertain. The CDR3 has 15 amino acids. Trimming stripped 7 bases from V and 0 bases from J, with 19 bases between. Germline loops: CDR1 GTSNPN, CDR2 SVGIG (reference sequence). In nucleotides, the CDR3 is TGTGCCTCGACGCCGCAGGCGTTTAGCTCCTACGAGCAGTACTTC. It translates to CASTPQAFSSYEQYF.

The sample holds many counts of this clonotype. The chain combines TRBV5-1 with TRBJ1-1, with TRBD1 matching over 9 bases. This CDR3 comprises 14 residues. Germline values: CDR1 SGHRS, CDR2 YFSETQ. After removal of 4 bases from V and 1 base from J, the junction contained 2 bases not matched to a gene. The CDR3 is CASSPTGGNTEAFF. In nucleotides, the CDR3 is TGCGCCAGCAGCCCGACAGGGGGGAACACTGAAGCTTTCTTT.